Listed below are T cell receptor beta chains from one sample, sequenced in a study of OX40 agonist ivuxolimab in advanced cancers. Libraries were prepared by immunoSEQ multiplex PCR; TCRdb keeps only in-frame clonotypes and omits some of them. This sample has some 80,000 clones; around 86% occur once, and the top ten carry less than 0.7%. The specimen was CD4+ or CD8+ T cells sorted from blood, collected in a trial of the OX40 agonist ivuxolimab. The receptors come from an adult with an advanced solid tumor such as melanoma, head and neck, liver or kidney cancer. CDR3s include the opening cysteine and the closing phenylalanine or tryptophan. The D gene is left open where the match is weak. Some rows have no size entry. The others give once, few or many, or a class for an expanded clone.

TRBV5-4	once	TRBJ2-7	-	CASSLGSTREQYF	TGTGCCAGCAGCTTGGGGTCCACGCGCGAGCAGTACTTC
TRBV7-8	-	TRBJ2-2	TRBD2	CASSPPGLLNTGELFF	TGTGCCAGCAGCCCACCGGGACTACTTAACACCGGGGAGCTGTTTTTT
TRBV29-1	-	TRBJ2-2	TRBD2	CSARGGRARSGELFF	TGCAGTGCCAGGGGCGGGAGGGCCAGAAGCGGGGAGCTGTTTTTT
TRBV30	-	TRBJ2-3	TRBD1	CAWSRGGGTDTQYF	TGTGCCTGGAGCCGAGGGGGCGGCACAGATACGCAGTATTTT
TRBV5-1	-	TRBJ2-7	TRBD2	CASSEGTSGRISYEQYF	TGCGCCAGCAGCGAGGGGACTAGCGGGAGAATCTCTTACGAGCAGTACTTC
TRBV6-5	-	TRBJ1-2	-	CASQPDPNYGYTF	TGTGCCAGCCAACCGGACCCTAACTATGGCTACACCTTC
TRBV2	-	TRBJ1-1	TRBD1	CASSEVGNRGRAFF	TGTGCCAGCAGTGAAGTGGGGAACAGGGGGAGAGCTTTCTTT
TRBV5-1	once	TRBJ1-2	-	CASSLDGRDYGYTF	TGCGCCAGCAGCTTGGACGGCAGGGACTATGGCTACACCTTC
TRBV18	-	TRBJ2-7	-	CASSPGAGAPYEQYF	TGTGCCAGCTCACCGGGGGCAGGGGCCCCCTACGAGCAGTACTTC
TRBV10-3	-	TRBJ1-1	-	CAISESWGTEAFF	TGTGCCATCAGTGAGTCGTGGGGCACTGAAGCTTTCTTT
TRBV2	-	TRBJ1-1	TRBD1	CASSPDRASNTEAFF	TGTGCCAGCAGTCCAGACAGGGCTTCGAACACTGAAGCTTTCTTT
TRBV19	-	TRBJ2-7	-	CASSNGGGYEQYF	TGTGCCAGTAGTAACGGGGGTGGCTACGAGCAGTACTTC
TRBV2	-	TRBJ2-1	-	CASSEGQSKGNEQFF	TGTGCCAGCAGTGAAGGACAGTCGAAGGGGAATGAGCAGTTCTTC
TRBV15	-	TRBJ2-1	-	CATSRDTGFDEQFF	TGTGCCACCAGCAGAGACACAGGGTTCGATGAGCAGTTCTTC
TRBV18	-	TRBJ2-6	-	CASSPGVPRSGANVLTF	TGTGCCAGCTCACCAGGGGTTCCCAGGAGTGGGGCCAACGTCCTGACTTTC
TRBV28	-	TRBJ2-7	-	CASSLGPPYEQYF	TGTGCCAGCAGTTTGGGTCCTCCCTACGAGCAGTACTTC
TRBV28	-	TRBJ1-3	-	CASRDLSGNTIYF	TGTGCCAGTAGGGATCTCTCTGGAAACACCATATATTTT
TRBV7-9	-	TRBJ2-1	TRBD2	CASSSLGLASSYNEQFF	TGTGCCAGCAGCTCCTTAGGACTAGCGAGCTCCTACAATGAGCAGTTCTTC
TRBV29-1	-	TRBJ2-3	TRBD2	CSVEDPRGGGGTDTQYF	TGCAGCGTTGAAGACCCGCGGGGGGGAGGCGGCACAGATACGCAGTATTTT
TRBV29-1	-	TRBJ2-3	-	CSVEGEATDTQYF	TGCAGCGTTGAGGGAGAGGCCACAGATACGCAGTATTTT
TRBV18	-	TRBJ2-1	TRBD2	CASSLLAGGPQNEQFF	TGTGCCAGCTCCCTCCTAGCGGGAGGGCCGCAAAATGAGCAGTTCTTC
TRBV6-5	once	TRBJ1-1	-	CASSSHRIGNTEAFF	TGTGCCAGCAGTTCGCATCGGATTGGGAACACTGAAGCTTTCTTT
TRBV28	-	TRBJ1-2	TRBD1	CASSLPDRVKGYTF	TGTGCCAGCAGTTTACCGGACAGGGTGAAGGGCTACACCTTC
TRBV6-1	-	TRBJ2-7	-	CASSELWAGAFYEQYF	TGTGCCAGCAGTGAACTGTGGGCCGGGGCTTTCTACGAGCAGTACTTC
TRBV29-1	-	TRBJ2-1	-	CSVERRQPRDEQFF	TGCAGCGTTGAACGGCGACAGCCGAGGGATGAGCAGTTCTTC
TRBV6-5	-	TRBJ2-7	TRBD1	CASSKSGTGGYEQYF	TGTGCCAGCAGTAAGTCCGGGACAGGGGGCTACGAGCAGTACTTC
TRBV15	medium-sized	TRBJ1-1	-	CATSRDIQGGTEAFF	TGTGCCACCAGCAGAGACATCCAGGGAGGCACTGAAGCTTTCTTT
TRBV2	-	TRBJ1-1	-	CASSERMAAEAFF	TGTGCCAGCAGTGAGCGGATGGCTGCTGAAGCTTTCTTT
TRBV5-1	once	TRBJ2-1	TRBD1	CASSQGQGGAGEQFF	TGCGCCAGCAGCCAGGGACAGGGGGGCGCAGGGGAGCAGTTCTTC
TRBV2	-	TRBJ2-7	-	CASSENQVSGEQYF	TGTGCCAGCAGTGAAAATCAGGTATCAGGCGAGCAGTACTTC